This passage covers 8 T cell receptor beta chains from one sample sequenced in a study of fetal regulatory T cell absence and autoimmunity. Clones were read by immunoSEQ multiplex PCR, and TCRdb kept only the in-frame ones, dropping some. The sample has approximately 94,000 clones, about three quarters seen once. Sequenced sample: pancreas tissue. The origin of the receptors is a male donor with IPEX syndrome.

The chain is built from TRBV6-5 and TRBJ1-1, with no clear D. Germline V gives CDR1 MNHEY, CDR2 SVGAGI. Trimming took off 2 bases at V and 1 base at J, with 8 bases between the two ends. CDR3 size: 14 residues. The DNA of the CDR3 is TGTGCCAGCAGTTACCTCGGGCGGAACACTGAAGCTTTCTTT. Its protein is CASSYLGRNTEAFF.

This sequence joins TRBV5-4 and TRBJ2-3; 8 nucleotides match TRBD2. This CDR3 comprises 16 residues. Trimming took 0 bases from V and 1 from J; bases not matched to a gene: 4. The germline gives CDR1 SGHNT, CDR2 YYREEE (reference sequence). The CDR3 DNA sequence: TGTGCCAGCAGCTTGGGATCGCGGGAGGGCACAGATACGCAGTATTTT. Translation: CASSLGSREGTDTQYF.

The chain links TRBV5-6 to TRBJ1-6; no reliable D call. The CDR3 runs to 14 residues. The germline V gene encodes CDR1 SGHDT and CDR2 YYEEEE. Trimming took 0 bases from V and 10 from J, leaving 11 bases between them. This chain's CDR3 is CASSLGFPGSPLHF. Written as DNA, the CDR3 is TGTGCCAGCAGCTTGGGCTTCCCCGGGTCACCCCTCCACTTT.

This sequence joins TRBV5-1 and TRBJ2-3; no clear D gene. The CDR3 spans 14 residues. Germline CDR1 reads SGHRS; CDR2 reads YFSETQ. V lost 1 base and J 2 bases, leaving 8 bases between the germline ends. CDR3 nucleotides: TGCGCCAGCAGCTTGTCCCGGATCACAGATACGCAGTATTTT. This translates into CASSLSRITDTQYF.

V and J are TRBV6-1 and TRBJ1-3, with D possibly being TRBD1 (5 bases). Germline loops: CDR1 MNHNS, CDR2 SASEGT. The CDR3 sequence is 16 residues long. Trimming removed 4 bases at V and 0 bases at J, with 13 bases between. The chain's CDR3 is CASSVGGRLSGNTIYF. CDR3 DNA: TGTGCCAGCAGTGTTGGGGGTCGCCTCTCTGGAAACACCATATATTTT.

CDR3 residues: CASSTPLVAGGNTGELFF. The DNA for the CDR3 is TGTGCCAGCAGTACCCCGTTGGTAGCGGGGGGGAACACCGGGGAGCTGTTTTTT. The chain links TRBV27 to TRBJ2-2; 10 bases line up with TRBD2. Germline loops: CDR1 MNHEY, CDR2 SMNVEV (reference sequence). The V segment lost 5 bases and the J segment 1 base; nucleotides outside the gene matches: 10. This CDR3 region has 18 residues.

The chain is built from TRBV9 and TRBJ2-5; 8 nucleotides align to TRBD2. V dropped 3 bases and J dropped 4; count of bases not matched to a gene: 8. Germline-derived CDR1 and CDR2 are SGDLS and YYNGEE. This CDR3 region has 15 residues. CDR3 amino acids: CASSARQAGGETQYF. The CDR3 nucleotides are TGTGCCAGCAGCGCCCGGCAGGCGGGGGGAGAGACCCAGTACTTC.

The genes are TRBV12-5 and TRBJ2-1, with no clear D. Deletions cut 6 bases from V and 3 bases from J, with 9 bases between. Per germline, CDR1 LGHNT and CDR2 FRNRAP. CDR3 length: 13 amino acids. DNA for the CDR3: TGTGCTAGTGGCACGGGTTTCTACAATGAGCAGTTCTTC. Residues: CASGTGFYNEQFF.